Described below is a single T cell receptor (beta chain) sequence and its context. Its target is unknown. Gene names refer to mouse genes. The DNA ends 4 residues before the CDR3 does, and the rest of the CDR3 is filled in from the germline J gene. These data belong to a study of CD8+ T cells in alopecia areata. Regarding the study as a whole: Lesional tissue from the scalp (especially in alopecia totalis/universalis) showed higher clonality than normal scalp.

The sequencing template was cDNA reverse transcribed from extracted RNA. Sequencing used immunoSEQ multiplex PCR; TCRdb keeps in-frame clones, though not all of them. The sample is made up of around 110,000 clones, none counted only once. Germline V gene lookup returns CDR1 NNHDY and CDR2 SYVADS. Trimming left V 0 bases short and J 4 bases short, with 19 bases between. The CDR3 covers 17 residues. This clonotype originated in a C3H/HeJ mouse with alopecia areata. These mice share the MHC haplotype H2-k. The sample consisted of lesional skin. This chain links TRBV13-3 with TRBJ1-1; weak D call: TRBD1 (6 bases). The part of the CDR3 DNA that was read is TGTGCCAGCAGTGATGAGCAGGGGAGGAGGACAACCACA. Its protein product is CASSDEQGRRTTT. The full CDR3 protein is CASSDEQGRRTTTEVFF.